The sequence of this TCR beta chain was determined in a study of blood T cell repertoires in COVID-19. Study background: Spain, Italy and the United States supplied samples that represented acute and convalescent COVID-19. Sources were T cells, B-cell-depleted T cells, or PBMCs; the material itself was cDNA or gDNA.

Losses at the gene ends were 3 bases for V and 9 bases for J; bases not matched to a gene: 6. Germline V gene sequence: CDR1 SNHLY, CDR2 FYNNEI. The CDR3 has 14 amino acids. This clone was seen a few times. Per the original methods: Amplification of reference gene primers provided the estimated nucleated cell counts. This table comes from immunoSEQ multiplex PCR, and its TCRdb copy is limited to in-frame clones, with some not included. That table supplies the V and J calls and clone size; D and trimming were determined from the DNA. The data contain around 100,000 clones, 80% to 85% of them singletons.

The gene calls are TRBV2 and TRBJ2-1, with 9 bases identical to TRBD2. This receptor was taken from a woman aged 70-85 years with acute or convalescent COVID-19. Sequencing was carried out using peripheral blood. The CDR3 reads CASSEGLAGGEQFF. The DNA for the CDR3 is TGTGCCAGCAGTGAGGGACTAGCAGGGGGTGAGCAGTTCTTC.